Listed here are 10 T cell receptor beta chains from one sample, sequenced in a study of response to subunit inactivated influenza vaccine. TCRdb re-called the RT-PCR reads with MiXCR, one entry per CDR3 protein. The sample includes approximately 500,000 distinct CDR3 sequences, around 13% of them seen just once. The material was PBMCs from blood, obtained more than 35 days after vaccination. The receptors derive from a middle-aged man who received an inactivated influenza vaccine.

This clonotype has ten or more counts. J is TRBJ1-6 and V is TRBV11-2; D gene unclear. V lost 5 bases, J lost 7 bases, and 12 bases lay in between. This CDR3 spans 14 amino acids. Germline lookup yields CDR1 SGHAT and CDR2 FQNNGV. The CDR3 loop reads CASSPLGPNSPLHF. The CDR3, as DNA: TGTGCCAGCAGCCCCCTGGGCCCCAATTCACCCCTCCACTTT.

V gene TRBV20-1 combines with J gene TRBJ1-5, with a tentative D call TRBD1 (5 bases). The CDR3 is 16 residues long. Trimming took off 3 bases at V and 0 bases at J, with 15 bases between the two ends. Germline V gene lookup returns CDR1 DFQATT and CDR2 SNEGSKA (reference sequence). CDR3 in amino acids: CSASRSWQGSNQPQHF. As DNA, the CDR3 is TGCAGTGCTAGTAGGTCGTGGCAGGGTAGCAATCAGCCCCAGCATTTT.

V and J are TRBV4-3 and TRBJ1-4, with D maybe TRBD1 (5 bases). Germline V CDR1 and CDR2: LGHNA, YSLEER. This CDR3 spans 17 amino acids. Deletions cut 0 bases from V and 0 bases from J, with 11 bases between. In nucleotides, the CDR3 is TGCGCCAGCAGCCAAGATCTAGGGGTCACAACTAATGAAAAACTGTTTTTT. Its translation is CASSQDLGVTTNEKLFF.

This clonotype occurred many times. This chain uses TRBV29-1 with TRBJ2-7; D is ambiguous. Per germline, CDR1 SQVTM and CDR2 ANQGSEA. With 1 base removed from V and 0 bases from J, the gap between germline ends came to 4 bases. The CDR3 extends over 12 amino acids. The CDR3 loop is CSVEAASYEQYF. The CDR3 DNA follows: TGCAGCGTTGAAGCGGCCTCCTACGAGCAGTACTTC.

V usage is TRBV5-6 and J usage is TRBJ2-7, with D unresolved. Germline CDR1 SGHDT, CDR2 YYEEEE. V shed 4 bases and J shed 9 bases, with 11 bases lying between them. The CDR3 has 11 residues. The CDR3 nucleotides are TGTGCCAGCAGCCTGGATAGGGTGCAGTACTTC. The encoded protein is CASSLDRVQYF.

This clonotype was detected many times. The chain links TRBV5-1 to TRBJ2-7; D is possibly TRBD2 (5 bases). CDR1 and CDR2 from the germline V gene are SGHRS and YFSETQ. V dropped 0 bases and J dropped 2 bases, with 18 bases sitting between them. CDR3 size: 17 residues. CDR3 DNA: TGCGCCAGCAGCTTGGGAGTACGGCTAGCTGATACCTACGAGCAGTACTTC. As protein: CASSLGVRLADTYEQYF.

This sequence joins TRBV5-1 and TRBJ2-2, with D possibly TRBD1 on 6 matching bases. The CDR3 loop spans 16 amino acids. Germline V gene lookup returns CDR1 SGHRS and CDR2 YFSETQ. Between the trimmed V and J ends, which lost 2 bases and 4 bases, there was a span of 15 bases. CDR3 DNA: TGCGCCAGCAGCTTCCTGATCCAGGGGCCCACCGGGGAGCTGTTTTTT. Encoded protein: CASSFLIQGPTGELFF.

The V and J genes are TRBV7-8 and TRBJ1-2; weak D call: TRBD1 (5 bases). Germline V gene sequence: CDR1 SGHVS, CDR2 FQNEAQ. V shed 4 bases and J shed 8 bases, with 20 bases lying between them. The length of the CDR3 is 15 residues. Here the CDR3 reads CASSSGGGNWRGYTF. The CDR3 bases are TGTGCCAGCAGCTCGGGGGGGGGTAATTGGAGGGGCTACACCTTC.

This clonotype has at least ten counts. The chain couples TRBV29-1 to TRBJ2-4; D unclear. The CDR3 is made up of 11 amino acids. The germline V and J ends were trimmed by 7 bases and 7 bases, with 11 bases remaining between them. Germline V gene sequence: CDR1 SQVTM, CDR2 ANQGSEA. The CDR3 DNA reads as TGCAGCGCTGAGCTAGGGAACATTCAGTACTTC. Amino acids: CSAELGNIQYF. Full variable domain (remainder filled in from reference TRBV29-1 and TRBJ2-4): SAVISQKPSRDICQRGTSLTIQCQVDSQVTMMFWYRQQPGQSLTLIATANQGSEATYESGFVIDKFPISRPNLTFSTLTVSNMSPEDSSIYLCSAELGNIQYFGAGTRLSVL.

This clonotype showed up just a few times. The chain couples TRBV28 to TRBJ2-3, with TRBD2 matching over 10 bases. CDR1 and CDR2 from the germline V gene are MDHEN and SYDVKM. The CDR3 covers 17 residues. V lost 2 bases and J lost 2; bases outside the gene matches: 7. The chain's CDR3 is CASSLELAGVHTDTQYF. CDR3 nucleotide sequence: TGTGCCAGCAGTTTAGAGCTAGCGGGGGTCCACACAGATACGCAGTATTTT.